This T cell receptor (beta chain) is from a study of control samples from healthy donors and cancer patients. This CDR3 region has 14 residues. V lost 2 bases, J lost 3 bases, and 9 bases lay in between. Germline CDR1 is SGHNT and CDR2 is YYREEE (reference sequence). This table comes from immunoSEQ multiplex PCR, and its TCRdb copy is limited to in-frame clones, with some not included. The table has 90,000 to 100,000 clones, roughly nine tenths seen once. V usage is TRBV5-4 and J usage is TRBJ1-5; maybe TRBD1 (5 bases). The sample consisted of blood. The receptor was derived from a young woman in good health. CDR3 loop: CASSFGGTNQPQHF. The CDR3 DNA is TGTGCCAGCAGCTTCGGGGGGACCAATCAGCCCCAGCATTTT.